These 29 T cell receptor beta chains were all obtained from the same sample, sequenced in a study of blood T cell repertoires in COVID-19. TCRdb's table, derived via immunoSEQ multiplex PCR, lists solely in-frame clones and lacks some. The sample lists roughly 250,000 clones; 75% to 90% were seen once. Source material: peripheral blood. These receptors were obtained from a man aged 55 to 70 who had recovered from COVID-19.

A single count supports this clone. The rearrangement uses TRBV6-1 and TRBJ2-7; 8 bases align to TRBD2. The CDR3 length is 16 residues. V shed 4 bases, J shed 7 bases, and the junction held 15 bases outside the gene matches. Germline V CDR1 and CDR2: MNHNS, SASEGT. The CDR3 here is CASSGGVGRGEKEQYF. CDR3 DNA sequence: TGTGCCAGCAGTGGCGGGGTGGGGCGGGGGGAAAAAGAGCAGTACTTC.

This clone was found once. This chain links TRBV9 with TRBJ2-1; D not resolved. V lost 3 bases to trimming and J lost 10 bases, with 14 bases between them. The CDR3 consists of 13 residues. Germline assignment: CDR1 SGDLS and CDR2 YYNGEE. The CDR3 loop reads CASSDPAGREQFF. In DNA, the CDR3 is TGTGCCAGCAGCGACCCGGCAGGCCGGGAGCAGTTCTTC.

The V call is TRBV10-3, the J call TRBJ2-2; D not resolved. Trimming shortened V by 8 bases and J by 3 bases, and 7 bases separated the two germline ends. The CDR3 has 12 residues. Germline V CDR1 and CDR2: ENHRY, SYGVKD. CDR3 amino acids: CAIPRDTGELFF. DNA for the CDR3: TGTGCCATCCCCCGGGACACCGGGGAGCTGTTTTTT.

The rearrangement uses TRBV5-1 and TRBJ1-1; 7 bases match TRBD1. V lost 6 bases to trimming and J lost 0 bases; unmatched junction nucleotides: 5. The V gene's germline CDR1 is SGHRS and CDR2 YFSETQ. The CDR3 is 14 residues long. The CDR3 nucleotides read TGCGCCAGCAAACCGGGACAGATGAACACTGAAGCTTTCTTT. Amino acids: CASKPGQMNTEAFF.

In this sample, this clone turned up once. The chain links TRBV5-1 to TRBJ2-1; no reliable D call. Trimming took off 0 bases at V and 6 bases at J, with 13 bases between the two ends. CDR1 and CDR2 from the germline V gene are SGHRS and YFSETQ. The CDR3 contains 15 residues. For the CDR3, the DNA is TGCGCCAGCAGCTTGGGGTCGATCTCAGGCAATGAGCAGTTCTTC. Its translation: CASSLGSISGNEQFF.

The V and J genes are TRBV5-1 and TRBJ2-2; TRBD1 might be the D (6 bases). The CDR3 contains 15 residues. Germline V gene lookup returns CDR1 SGHRS and CDR2 YFSETQ. V dropped 0 bases and J dropped 0 bases, with 6 bases sitting between them. In nucleotides, the CDR3 is TGCGCCAGCAGCTTGGCAGGGGCGAACACCGGGGAGCTGTTTTTT. Translated: CASSLAGANTGELFF.

The genes are TRBV6-5 and TRBJ2-2; a weak D match, TRBD1 (5 bases). CDR3 length: 15 residues. Deletions cut 6 bases from V and 0 bases from J, with 11 bases between. CDR1 is MNHEY and CDR2 is SVGAGI in the germline V gene. CDR3 in DNA: TGTGCCAGCAGATCAGGGTCGGCGAACACCGGGGAGCTGTTTTTT. This sequence encodes CASRSGSANTGELFF.

The chain employs TRBV10-3 and TRBJ2-1, with TRBD1 matching over 10 bases. The length of the CDR3 is 15 residues. From germline, CDR1 is ENHRY and CDR2 SYGVKD. J lost 5 bases, V lost 8 bases, and 9 bases had no gene match. CDR3 residues: CAISRRGTGDNEQFF. The DNA for the CDR3 is TGTGCCATCTCCCGTAGGGGGACAGGGGACAATGAGCAGTTCTTC.

This clone was detected only a few times. The chain combines TRBV9 with TRBJ1-6; no clear D. Germline CDR1 is SGDLS and CDR2 is YYNGEE. V lost 4 bases to trimming and J lost 7 bases, with 9 bases between them. The CDR3 sequence is 13 residues long. The CDR3 DNA reads TGTGCCAGCAGCTACAATCCAAATTCACCCCTCCACTTT. Its protein product is CASSYNPNSPLHF. Full variable domain (rest looked up from reference TRBV9 and TRBJ1-6): DSGVTQTPKHLITATGQRVTLRCSPRSGDLSVYWYQQSLDQGLQFLIQYYNGEERAKGNILERFSAQQFPDLHSELNLSSLELGDSALYFCASSYNPNSPLHFGNGTRLTVT.

The rearrangement links TRBV6-2 or TRBV6-3 to TRBJ2-7, with 15 positions matching TRBD2. Germline-derived CDR1 and CDR2 are MNHEY and SVGEGT. This CDR3 spans 19 amino acids. Unmatched junction bases numbered 11, after V lost 5 bases and J lost 0 bases. This CDR3 is CASSGEGLAGGFSSYEQYV. The CDR3 coding sequence is TGTGCCAGCAGTGGGGAGGGACTAGCGGGGGGCTTTAGCTCCTACGAGCAGTACGTC.

J is TRBJ2-7 and V is TRBV9; unclear D gene. The germline V gene encodes CDR1 SGDLS and CDR2 YYNGEE. Trimming left V 0 bases short and J 0 bases short, with 7 bases between. CDR3 length equals 14 residues. The CDR3 bases are TGTGCCAGCAGCGTAGGTGTCAGCTCCTACGAGCAGTACTTC. Translation gives CASSVGVSSYEQYF.

The sample holds one count of this clone. The chain recombines TRBV19 with TRBJ2-7; no firm D call. The CDR3 covers 14 residues. V lost 3 bases to trimming and J lost 1 base, with 10 bases between them. Germline CDR1 is LNHDA and CDR2 is SQIVND (reference sequence). CDR3 sequence: CASSMESESYEQYF. DNA for the CDR3: TGTGCCAGTAGTATGGAGTCGGAGTCCTACGAGCAGTACTTC.

CDR3 DNA: TGTGCCAGCAGCTTTGAGGGAAATCAGCCCCAGCATTTT. Its translation is CASSFEGNQPQHF. The rearrangement links TRBV7-8 to TRBJ1-5; D remains unclear. The V end lost 3 bases, the J end lost 4 bases, and 7 bases lay between the germline ends. The CDR3 sequence is 13 residues long. CDR1 SGHVS and CDR2 FQNEAQ come from the germline V gene.

Only one count was recorded for this clone. The CDR3 loop is CASSFRGMEETQYF. CDR3 DNA sequence: TGTGCCAGCAGCTTCCGCGGCATGGAGGAGACCCAGTACTTC. The V gene is TRBV11-1, the J gene TRBJ2-5; D is uncertain. The germline gives CDR1 SGHAT, CDR2 FQDESV (reference sequence). CDR3 length: 14 residues. Trimming stripped 3 bases from V and 5 bases from J, with 13 bases between. The whole variable domain, remainder taken from reference TRBV11-1 and TRBJ2-5, is EAEVAQSPRYKITEKSQAVAFWCDPISGHATLYWYRQILGQGPELLVQFQDESVVDDSQLPKDRFSAERLKGVDSTLKIQPAELGDSAMYLCASSFRGMEETQYFGPGTRLLVL.

The chain has TRBV19 and TRBJ1-4, with D unresolved. CDR3 length: 13 amino acids. Germline V gene data show CDR1 as LNHDA and CDR2 as SQIVND (reference sequence). V lost 9 bases and J lost 12, with 20 bases in between. CDR3 DNA: TGTGCCAGCAAAGTATACCGGCACGGAGAACTGTTTTTT. Translated: CASKVYRHGELFF.

The rearrangement joins TRBV15 to TRBJ2-4; 8 bases line up with TRBD1. The germline V gene encodes CDR1 LNHNV and CDR2 YYDKDF (reference sequence). Trimming cost V 5 bases and J 2 bases; bases outside gene matches: 8. This CDR3 contains 16 residues. In DNA, the CDR3 is TGTGCCACCAGCCCCCGACAGGGGATAACCAAAAACATTCAGTACTTC. It encodes CATSPRQGITKNIQYF.

The chain combines TRBV19 with TRBJ2-3; the D gene is possibly TRBD1 (6 bases). CDR1 and CDR2 from the germline V gene are LNHDA and SQIVND (reference sequence). Deletions cut 7 bases from V and 2 bases from J, with 22 bases between. This CDR3 is built from 17 residues. CDR3 residues: CASKTRQELTHTDTQYF. As DNA, the CDR3 is TGTGCCAGTAAGACCAGACAGGAGCTCACTCACACAGATACGCAGTATTTT. Full variable domain (remainder filled in from reference TRBV19 and TRBJ2-3): DGGITQSPKYLFRKEGQNVTLSCEQNLNHDAMYWYRQDPGQGLRLIYYSQIVNDFQKGDIAEGYSVSREKKESFPLTVTSAQKNPTAFYLCASKTRQELTHTDTQYFGPGTRLTVL.

The rearrangement uses TRBV5-1 and TRBJ2-7; 8 bases are a match to TRBD1. V shed 0 bases and J 7 bases; nucleotides not matched to a gene: 9. The CDR3 is made up of 15 amino acids. CDR1 and CDR2 from the germline V gene are SGHRS and YFSETQ. The CDR3 coding sequence is TGCGCCAGCAGCTTGGTGGGACAGGTCGCGGGGGAGCAGTACTTC. Its protein product is CASSLVGQVAGEQYF. Looking up the rest from reference TRBV5-1 and TRBJ2-7 gives the full variable domain: KAGVTQTPRYLIKTRGQQVTLSCSPISGHRSVSWYQQTPGQGLQFLFEYFSETQRNKGNFPGRFSGRQFSNSRSEMNVSTLELGDSALYLCASSLVGQVAGEQYFGPGTRLTVT.

V is TRBV2 and J is TRBJ2-7, with 10 bases identical to TRBD1. The V and J ends lost 7 bases and 2 bases, in that order; junction bases with no gene match: 2. Germline values: CDR1 SNHLY, CDR2 FYNNEI. CDR3 length: 13 residues. As DNA, the CDR3 is TGTGCCAGCAACGGACAGGGGGCCTACGAGCAGTACTTC. This codes for CASNGQGAYEQYF.

This chain uses TRBV4-1 with TRBJ2-1, with 11 bases fitting TRBD2. Germline V CDR1 and CDR2: MGHRA, YSYEKL. V trimming: 2 bases; J trimming: 6 bases; junction bases outside the gene matches: 6. This CDR3 comprises 16 residues. The CDR3 is CASSQFLAGGRNEQFF. CDR3 sequence (DNA): TGCGCCAGCAGCCAATTCCTAGCGGGGGGCCGCAATGAGCAGTTCTTC.

V and J are TRBV5-1 and TRBJ1-1, with 9 nucleotides matching TRBD1. V was pared by 7 bases and J by 4 bases, with 14 bases of the junction left unmatched. Germline CDR1 SGHRS, CDR2 YFSETQ. The CDR3 runs to 16 residues. The CDR3: CASSTQRGTGSTEAFF. Written as DNA, the CDR3 is TGCGCCAGCTCGACCCAGAGAGGGACAGGGAGCACTGAAGCTTTCTTT.

The chain is built from TRBV24-1 and TRBJ1-5, with D uncertain. The CDR3 runs 13 residues. Germline V gives CDR1 KGHDR, CDR2 SFDVKD. V lost 7 bases and J 9 bases, leaving 15 bases between the germline ends. As DNA, the CDR3 is TGTGCCACCAGGCCCTCGGCGGCGGGGCCCCAGCATTTT. Translating it yields CATRPSAAGPQHF.

The chain is built from TRBV25-1 and TRBJ2-1; TRBD1 matches 8 bases. CDR1 is MGHDK, CDR2 SYGVNS, per germline. V gave up 4 bases and J gave up 15 bases; unmatched junction bases: 5. The CDR3 is made up of 11 amino acids. CDR3 in DNA: TGTGCCAGCAGTGCAGACAGGGGTTGGTTCTTC. Amino acids: CASSADRGWFF.

This CDR3 is CASSLATPGQNQPQHF. The CDR3 nucleotides read TGTGCCAGCAGCTTAGCGACTCCGGGACAGAATCAGCCCCAGCATTTT. The chain couples TRBV7-9 to TRBJ1-5; the match to TRBD1 covers 7 bases. The ends lost 0 bases at V and 4 bases at J; junction bases unmatched: 6. CDR1 and CDR2 (germline): SEHNR, FQNEAQ (reference sequence). This CDR3 has 16 amino acids.

The genes are TRBV27 and TRBJ2-2; D not resolved. The CDR3 contains 14 residues. Germline CDR1 and CDR2: MNHEY and SMNVEV (reference sequence). V was trimmed by 3 bases and J by 2 bases, leaving 7 bases between them. CDR3 sequence reads: CASSFSLNTGELFF. In DNA form, the CDR3 reads TGTGCCAGCAGTTTCTCTTTAAACACCGGGGAGCTGTTTTTT.

This clone came up once. CDR3 region: CAWNTREGQPQHF. CDR3 nucleotides: TGTGCCTGGAATACCAGGGAGGGCCAGCCCCAGCATTTT. The chain links TRBV30 to TRBJ1-5, with TRBD1 as a possible D gene (5 bases). CDR1 GTSNPN and CDR2 SVGIG come from the germline V gene (reference sequence). Trimming shortened V by 4 bases and J by 7 bases, and 14 bases separated the two germline ends. CDR3 size: 13 residues. Full variable domain (missing parts from reference TRBV30 and TRBJ1-5): SQTIHQWPATLVQPVGSPLSLECTVEGTSNPNLYWYRQAAGRGLQLLFYSVGIGQISSEVPQNLSASRPQDRQFILSSKKLLLSDSGFYLCAWNTREGQPQHFGDGTRLSIL.

The J gene is TRBJ2-1, the V gene TRBV21-1; TRBD2, the D gene given by the table, was not confirmed from the DNA. TRBV21-1 has pseudogene status. The CDR3 extends over 20 amino acids. DNA of the CDR3: TGTGCCAGCAGCAAGCTATTTCTCGGGACTAGCGGGGGTTCCTACAATGAGCAGTTCTTC. This sequence encodes CASSKLFLGTSGGSYNEQFF.

This chain connects TRBV7-9 to TRBJ1-4; the D is unclear. With 2 bases removed from V and 12 bases from J, the gap between germline ends came to 19 bases. The CDR3 sequence is 15 residues long. Germline-derived CDR1 and CDR2 are SEHNR and FQNEAQ (reference sequence). CDR3 DNA sequence: TGTGCCAGCAGCTTAACATCCGCCGGGAAATCTGAACTGTTTTTT. This encodes CASSLTSAGKSELFF.

The chain couples TRBV5-1 to TRBJ2-3, with unresolved D. Trimming cost V 0 bases and J 0 bases, with 5 bases left between them. Germline values: CDR1 SGHRS, CDR2 YFSETQ. The CDR3 has 14 amino acids. As DNA, the CDR3 is TGCGCCAGCAGCTTGGTCCCTAGCACAGATACGCAGTATTTT. Translated, it gives CASSLVPSTDTQYF.